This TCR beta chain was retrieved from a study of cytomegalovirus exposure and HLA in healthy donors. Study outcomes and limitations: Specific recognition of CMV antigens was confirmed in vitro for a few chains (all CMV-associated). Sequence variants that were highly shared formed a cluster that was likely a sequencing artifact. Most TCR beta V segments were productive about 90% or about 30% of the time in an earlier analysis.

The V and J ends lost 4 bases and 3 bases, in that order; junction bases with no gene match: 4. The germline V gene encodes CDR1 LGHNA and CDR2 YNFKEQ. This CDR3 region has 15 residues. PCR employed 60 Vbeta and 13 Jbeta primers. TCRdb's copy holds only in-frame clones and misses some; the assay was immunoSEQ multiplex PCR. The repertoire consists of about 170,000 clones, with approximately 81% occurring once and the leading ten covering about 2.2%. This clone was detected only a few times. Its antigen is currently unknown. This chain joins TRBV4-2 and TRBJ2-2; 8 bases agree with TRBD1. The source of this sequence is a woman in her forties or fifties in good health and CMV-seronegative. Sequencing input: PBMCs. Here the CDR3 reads CASSPGQGDTGELFF. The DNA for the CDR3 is TGTGCCAGCAGCCCCGGACAGGGAGACACCGGGGAGCTGTTTTTT.